This T cell receptor beta chain comes out of a study of blood T cell repertoires in COVID-19. The CDR3 runs to 12 residues. The V gene lost 2 bases and the J gene lost 3 bases, with 5 bases spanning the gap. Germline V gives CDR1 LGHNA, CDR2 YNFKEQ. As originally analysed: Scientists estimated how many nucleated cells there were by amplifying reference gene primers. TCRdb keeps only in-frame clones here, not all; method: immunoSEQ multiplex PCR. The V and J calls and clone size are taken from that table; D and trimming were inferred from the DNA. This sample has around 150,000 clones, with over 60% found just once.

The sequencing input was peripheral blood. The clonotype was recovered from a woman aged 80 or over with acute or convalescent COVID-19. V and J are TRBV4-2 and TRBJ2-7; D is unclear. DNA of the CDR3: TGTGCCAGCAGCCAACCTAACTACGAGCAGTACTTC. Amino acids: CASSQPNYEQYF.